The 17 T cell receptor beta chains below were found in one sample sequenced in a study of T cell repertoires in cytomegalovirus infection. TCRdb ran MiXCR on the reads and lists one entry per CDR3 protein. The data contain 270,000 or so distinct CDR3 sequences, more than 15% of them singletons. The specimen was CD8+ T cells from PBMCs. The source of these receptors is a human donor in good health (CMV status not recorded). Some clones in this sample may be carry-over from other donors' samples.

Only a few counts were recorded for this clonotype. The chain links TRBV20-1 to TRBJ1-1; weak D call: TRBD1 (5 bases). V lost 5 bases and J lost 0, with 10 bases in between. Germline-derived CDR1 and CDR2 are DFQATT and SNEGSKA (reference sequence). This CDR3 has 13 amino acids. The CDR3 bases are TGCAGTGCTGAGGGACGGATGAACACTGAAGCTTTCTTT. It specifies CSAEGRMNTEAFF.

The CDR3 coding sequence is TGTGCCAGCAGTTACTCGACTCCGGCCAGGGAGGACTATGGCTACACCTTC. Translated, it gives CASSYSTPAREDYGYTF. The chain employs TRBV6-5 and TRBJ1-2; D may be TRBD1 (5 bases). The CDR3 length is 17 residues. V lost 0 bases to trimming and J lost 3 bases, with 17 bases between them. Germline CDR1 reads MNHEY; CDR2 reads SVGAGI.

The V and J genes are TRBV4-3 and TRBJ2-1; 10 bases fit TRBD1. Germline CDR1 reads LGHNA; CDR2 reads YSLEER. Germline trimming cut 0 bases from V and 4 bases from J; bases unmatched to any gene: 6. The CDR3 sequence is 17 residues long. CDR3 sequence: CASSQDRWGQGYNEQFF. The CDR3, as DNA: TGCGCCAGCAGCCAAGATAGGTGGGGACAGGGGTACAATGAGCAGTTCTTC.

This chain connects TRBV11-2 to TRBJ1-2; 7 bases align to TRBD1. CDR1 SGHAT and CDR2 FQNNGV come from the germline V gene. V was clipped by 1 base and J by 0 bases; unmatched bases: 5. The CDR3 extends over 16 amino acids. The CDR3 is CASSLGGTEANYGYTF. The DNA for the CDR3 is TGTGCCAGCAGCTTAGGGGGGACAGAAGCTAACTATGGCTACACCTTC.

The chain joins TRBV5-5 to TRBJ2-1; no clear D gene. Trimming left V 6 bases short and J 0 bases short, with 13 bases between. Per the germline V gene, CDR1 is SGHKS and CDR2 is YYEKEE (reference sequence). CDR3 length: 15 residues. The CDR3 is CASTPPPSSYNEQFF. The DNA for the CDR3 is TGTGCCAGCACTCCACCCCCGAGCTCCTACAATGAGCAGTTCTTC.

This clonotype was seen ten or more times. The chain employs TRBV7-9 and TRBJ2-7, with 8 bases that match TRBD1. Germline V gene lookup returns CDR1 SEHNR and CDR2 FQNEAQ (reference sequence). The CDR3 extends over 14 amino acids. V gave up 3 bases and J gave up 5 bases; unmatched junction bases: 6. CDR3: CASSFNQGAHEQYF. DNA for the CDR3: TGTGCCAGCAGCTTTAACCAGGGGGCCCACGAGCAGTACTTC. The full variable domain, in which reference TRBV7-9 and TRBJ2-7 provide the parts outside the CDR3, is DTGVSQNPRHKITKRGQNVTFRCDPISEHNRLYWYRQTLGQGPEFLTYFQNEAQLEKSRLLSDRFSAERPKGSFSTLEIQRTEQGDSAMYLCASSFNQGAHEQYFGPGTRLTVT.

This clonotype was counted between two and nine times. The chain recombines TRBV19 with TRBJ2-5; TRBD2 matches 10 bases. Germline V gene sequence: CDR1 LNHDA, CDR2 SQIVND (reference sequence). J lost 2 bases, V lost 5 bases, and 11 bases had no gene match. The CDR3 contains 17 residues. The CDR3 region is CASSEIGLAGEQETQYF. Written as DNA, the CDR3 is TGTGCCAGTAGTGAAATAGGGCTAGCGGGGGAACAAGAGACCCAGTACTTC.

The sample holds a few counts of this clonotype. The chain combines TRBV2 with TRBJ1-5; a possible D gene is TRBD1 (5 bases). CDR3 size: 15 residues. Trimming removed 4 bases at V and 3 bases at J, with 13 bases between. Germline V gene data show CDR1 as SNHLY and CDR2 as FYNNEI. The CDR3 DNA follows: TGTGCCAGCAGTGCCTGGGGGGGGGTCAATCAGCCCCAGCATTTT. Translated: CASSAWGGVNQPQHF.

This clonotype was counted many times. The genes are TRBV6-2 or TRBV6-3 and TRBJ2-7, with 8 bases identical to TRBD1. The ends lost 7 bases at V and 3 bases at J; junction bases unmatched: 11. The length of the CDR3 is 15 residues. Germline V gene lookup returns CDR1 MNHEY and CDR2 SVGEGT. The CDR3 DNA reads TGTGCCAGCACTATTGACAGGGGCGAAAACTACGAGCAGTACTTC. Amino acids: CASTIDRGENYEQYF.

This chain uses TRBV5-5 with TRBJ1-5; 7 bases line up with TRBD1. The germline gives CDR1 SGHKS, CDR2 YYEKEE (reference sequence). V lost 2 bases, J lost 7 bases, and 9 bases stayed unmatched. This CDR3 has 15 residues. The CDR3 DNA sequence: TGTGCCAGCAGCTTTTTGACAGGGAGCGAGCAGCCCCAGCATTTT. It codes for CASSFLTGSEQPQHF. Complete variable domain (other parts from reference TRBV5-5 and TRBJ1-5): DAGVTQSPTHLIKTRGQQVTLRCSPISGHKSVSWYQQVLGQGPQFIFQYYEKEERGRGNFPDRFSARQFPNYSSELNVNALLLGDSALYLCASSFLTGSEQPQHFGDGTRLSIL.

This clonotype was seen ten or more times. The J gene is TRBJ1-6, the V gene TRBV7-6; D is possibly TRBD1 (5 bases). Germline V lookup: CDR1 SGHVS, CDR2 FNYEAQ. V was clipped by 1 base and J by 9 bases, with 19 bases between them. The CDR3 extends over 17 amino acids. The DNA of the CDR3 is TGTGCCAGCAGCTTAGGAGGTTTCCGGGACGGGACTTCACCCCTCCACTTT. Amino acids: CASSLGGFRDGTSPLHF.

Here the CDR3 DNA reads TGCGCCAGCAGCCAAGCTAGCGGGGGATTCTACGAGCAGTACTTC. Translation gives CASSQASGGFYEQYF. V and J are TRBV4-1 and TRBJ2-7, with 10 bases aligning to TRBD2. The trim removed 1 base at V and 3 bases at J, leaving 3 bases unmatched. This CDR3 is built from 15 residues. Germline V gene data show CDR1 as MGHRA and CDR2 as YSYEKL.

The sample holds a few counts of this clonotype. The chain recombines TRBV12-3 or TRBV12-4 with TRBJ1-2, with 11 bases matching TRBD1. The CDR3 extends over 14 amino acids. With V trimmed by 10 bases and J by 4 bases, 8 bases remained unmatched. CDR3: CAIKDRGRLYGYTF. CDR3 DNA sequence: TGTGCCATCAAGGACAGGGGGCGCCTCTATGGCTACACCTTC.

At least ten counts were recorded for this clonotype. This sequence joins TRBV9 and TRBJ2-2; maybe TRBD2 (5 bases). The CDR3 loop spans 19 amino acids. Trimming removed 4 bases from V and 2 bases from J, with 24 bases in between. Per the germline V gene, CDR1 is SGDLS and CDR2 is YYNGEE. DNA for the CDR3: TGTGCCAGCAGCCAGAACCCGGAGGCGATTCTATCTAACACCGGGGAGCTGTTTTTT. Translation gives CASSQNPEAILSNTGELFF.

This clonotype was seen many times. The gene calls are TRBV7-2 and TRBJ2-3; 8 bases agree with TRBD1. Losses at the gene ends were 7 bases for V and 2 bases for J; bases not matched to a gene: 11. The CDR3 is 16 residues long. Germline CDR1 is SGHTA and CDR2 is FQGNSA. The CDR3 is CASTLQTGVNTDTQYF. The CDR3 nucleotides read TGTGCCAGCACCCTACAGACAGGGGTCAACACAGATACGCAGTATTTT.

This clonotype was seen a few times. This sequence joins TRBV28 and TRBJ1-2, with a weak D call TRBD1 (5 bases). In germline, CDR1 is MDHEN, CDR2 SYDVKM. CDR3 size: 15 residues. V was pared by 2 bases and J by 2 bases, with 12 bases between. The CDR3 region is CASSLRGLGNYGYTF. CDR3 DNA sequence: TGTGCCAGCAGTTTACGGGGGTTAGGGAACTATGGCTACACCTTC.

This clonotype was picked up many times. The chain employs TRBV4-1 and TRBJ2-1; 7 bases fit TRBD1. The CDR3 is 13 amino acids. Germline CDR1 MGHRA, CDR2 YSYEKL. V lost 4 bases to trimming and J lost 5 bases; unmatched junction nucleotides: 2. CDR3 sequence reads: CASSRDRDNEQFF. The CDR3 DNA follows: TGCGCCAGCAGCCGCGACAGGGACAATGAGCAGTTCTTC.